This passage covers 21 T cell receptor beta chains from one sample sequenced in a study of human T cells and chemical hapten exposure. Documented time point: patch test 1, 2 weeks after DPC sensitization. As to treatment: therapeutic diphenylcyclopropenone sensitization with weekly scalp DPC. In TCRdb, the RACE reads were re-called with MiXCR into one record per CDR3 protein. The data contain 75,000 to 95,000 distinct CDR3 sequences, around 11% of them singletons. The sequencing used whole blood, collected in connection with sensitization to the hapten diphenylcyclopropenone (DPC). Every receptor here comes from a woman aged 60-70 years with alopecia areata. Some clones in this sample may be carry-over from other donors' samples.

As for this clonotype: Sequence at one end of the junction differs from germline and may be a read error. This chain connects TRBV7-7 to TRBJ2-5; 11 bases line up with TRBD2. The CDR3 loop spans 16 amino acids. From germline, CDR1 is SSHAT and CDR2 FNYEAQ (reference sequence). The CDR3 DNA sequence: TGTGCTAGCAGCCGCGGGACTAGCGGACCCCAAGAGACCCAGTACTTC. As protein: CASSRGTSGPQETQYF.

This clonotype was picked up many times. The chain has TRBV10-3 and TRBJ1-2; D not resolved. CDR1 is ENHRY, CDR2 SYGVKD, per germline. This CDR3 has 13 residues. The V gene lost 7 bases and the J gene lost 2 bases, with 11 bases spanning the gap. CDR3 loop: CAITTEYNYGYTF. CDR3 in DNA: TGTGCCATCACAACTGAATACAACTATGGCTACACCTTC.

The V and J genes are TRBV5-1 and TRBJ2-3; TRBD2 agrees at 9 bases. CDR3 length: 19 amino acids. Trimming removed 1 base from V and 4 bases from J; junction bases left unmatched: 16. Germline V gene lookup returns CDR1 SGHRS and CDR2 YFSETQ. The CDR3 loop reads CASSLTPGVAGATADTQYF. The DNA of the CDR3 is TGCGCCAGCAGCTTGACCCCGGGGGTAGCGGGGGCGACCGCAGATACGCAGTATTTT. The complete variable domain, with remaining parts taken from reference TRBV5-1 and TRBJ2-3, reads KAGVTQTPRYLIKTRGQQVTLSCSPISGHRSVSWYQQTPGQGLQFLFEYFSETQRNKGNFPGRFSGRQFSNSRSEMNVSTLELGDSALYLCASSLTPGVAGATADTQYFGPGTRLTVL.

The chain joins TRBV25-1 to TRBJ2-5; D is perhaps TRBD2 (5 bases). The CDR3 loop spans 14 amino acids. CDR1 and CDR2 from the germline V gene are MGHDK and SYGVNS. The V end lost 5 bases, the J end lost 5 bases, and 15 bases lay between the germline ends. In nucleotides, the CDR3 is TGTGCCAGCAGTACCTCGGGGTTCGCCGAGACCCAGTACTTC. This translates into CASSTSGFAETQYF.

This clonotype was picked up a small number of times. V and J are TRBV10-3 and TRBJ1-1; 7 nucleotides align to TRBD1. The length of the CDR3 is 11 residues. V dropped 2 bases and J dropped 11; count of bases not matched to a gene: 2. The germline V gene encodes CDR1 ENHRY and CDR2 SYGVKD. CDR3 in DNA: TGTGCCATCAGTGAGGAGGGGGCTGCTTTCTTT. This encodes CAISEEGAAFF.

This clonotype was seen repeatedly, ten times or more. CDR3 sequence reads: CASSLEYEQYF. As DNA, the CDR3 is TGCGCCAGCAGCTTGGAGTACGAGCAGTACTTC. The gene calls are TRBV5-1 and TRBJ2-7; D ambiguous. There are 11 residues in the CDR3. The germline V gene encodes CDR1 SGHRS and CDR2 YFSETQ. With 0 bases removed from V and 4 bases from J, the gap between germline ends came to 2 bases.

This rearrangement joins TRBV5-1 to TRBJ2-2; D is uncertain. CDR3 length: 14 amino acids. With 0 bases removed from V and 4 bases from J, the gap between germline ends came to 7 bases. Germline V gives CDR1 SGHRS, CDR2 YFSETQ. The DNA of the CDR3 is TGCGCCAGCAGCTTGGTCGCTAGCACCGGGGAGCTGTTTTTT. As protein: CASSLVASTGELFF.

This clonotype has more than one count but fewer than ten. This chain connects TRBV3-1 to TRBJ1-5, with D hard to call. Germline CDR1 reads LGHDT; CDR2 reads YNNKEL (reference sequence). Trimming left V 4 bases short and J 5 bases short, with 6 bases between. The length of the CDR3 is 12 residues. The CDR3 loop is CASSLSDQPQHF. The DNA for the CDR3 is TGTGCCAGCAGCCTCTCTGATCAGCCCCAGCATTTT.

This clonotype was observed a few times. The chain links TRBV6-1 to TRBJ1-3; no firm D call. Germline CDR1 is MNHNS and CDR2 is SASEGT. The length of the CDR3 is 15 residues. V was trimmed by 7 bases and J by 2 bases, leaving 15 bases between them. CDR3 sequence (DNA): TGTGCCAGCACTCTCCCAGATCCCGCTGGAAACACCATATATTTT. The encoded protein is CASTLPDPAGNTIYF.

This clonotype was detected many times. The chain couples TRBV12-3 or TRBV12-4 to TRBJ1-2; 8 bases are shared with TRBD1. J gave up 7 bases and V 8 bases, and 9 bases lay outside the gene matches. The CDR3 is made up of 13 amino acids. The DNA for the CDR3 is TGTGCCAGCGCACCCCAGGGGGCTACTGGCTACACCTTC. Translating gives CASAPQGATGYTF.

The chain combines TRBV29-1 with TRBJ2-3; D gene ambiguous. CDR3 length equals 12 residues. With 5 bases removed from V and 4 bases from J, the gap between germline ends came to 10 bases. CDR1 is SQVTM, CDR2 ANQGSEA, per germline. DNA for the CDR3: TGCAGCGTTTTCCCTGGGGCAGATACGCAGTATTTT. Encoded protein: CSVFPGADTQYF.

This clonotype occurred once. The rearrangement uses TRBV9 and TRBJ2-7; no clear D gene. The germline CDR1 and CDR2 sequences are SGDLS and YYNGEE. This CDR3 region has 14 residues. V was clipped by 4 bases and J by 2 bases, with 13 bases between them. The CDR3 protein is CASSLRTLPYEQYF. In nucleotides, the CDR3 is TGTGCCAGCAGCTTACGGACGCTTCCCTACGAGCAGTACTTC.

Concerning this clonotype itself: A read error may account for a junction end that differs from germline. The genes are TRBV11-2 and TRBJ2-5; D is ambiguous. The CDR3 has 14 residues. Germline V gene sequence: CDR1 SGHAT, CDR2 FQNNGV. CDR3 sequence (DNA): TGTGCCAGCAGCTTAGATCGGGTCCCAGAGGCCCAGTACTTC. It translates to CASSLDRVPEAQYF.

This clonotype was seen ten or more times. The genes are TRBV29-1 and TRBJ1-2, with D uncertain. Trimming shortened V by 6 bases and J by 8 bases, and 22 bases separated the two germline ends. CDR1 SQVTM and CDR2 ANQGSEA come from the germline V gene. CDR3 size: 14 residues. The CDR3 DNA follows: TGCAGCGTGGAAACCGGGATAACCGAGGGCGGCTACACCTTC. Its translation is CSVETGITEGGYTF. The whole variable domain, remainder taken from reference TRBV29-1 and TRBJ1-2, is SAVISQKPSRDICQRGTSLTIQCQVDSQVTMMFWYRQQPGQSLTLIATANQGSEATYESGFVIDKFPISRPNLTFSTLTVSNMSPEDSSIYLCSVETGITEGGYTFGSGTRLTVV.

The chain links TRBV20-1 to TRBJ2-4; D is unclear. The length of the CDR3 is 13 residues. V was shortened by 3 bases and J by 0 bases, with 6 bases between the two germline ends. In germline, CDR1 is DFQATT, CDR2 SNEGSKA (reference sequence). The CDR3 is CSASDLAKNIQYF. The CDR3 nucleotides read TGCAGTGCTAGTGACCTAGCCAAAAACATTCAGTACTTC.

CDR3 sequence reads: CASSPDRDRRRFF. CDR3 bases: TGTGCCAGCTCACCCGACAGGGACAGGAGACGGTTCTTC. The chain is built from TRBV18 and TRBJ2-1, with 8 positions matching TRBD1. Trimming cost V 3 bases and J 15 bases; bases outside gene matches: 10. The CDR3 covers 13 residues. From germline, CDR1 is KGHSH and CDR2 LQKENI.

This clonotype was observed at least ten times. This chain uses TRBV5-1 with TRBJ1-4; 10 bases align to TRBD1. Germline CDR1 reads SGHRS; CDR2 reads YFSETQ. J was trimmed by 7 bases and V by 3 bases; bases with no gene match: 3. This CDR3 region has 14 residues. CDR3 protein: CASSYRDRGEKLFF. CDR3 nucleotide sequence: TGCGCCAGCAGCTACCGGGACAGGGGTGAAAAACTGTTTTTT.

J is TRBJ2-7 and V is TRBV7-8, with D possibly being TRBD1 (6 bases). This CDR3 has 15 amino acids. Germline CDR1 SGHVS, CDR2 FQNEAQ. Trimming cost V 5 bases and J 1 base, with 15 bases left between them. The CDR3 is CASSLHRDTSYEQYF. The CDR3 region has the DNA TGTGCCAGCAGCCTACACCGGGACACTTCCTACGAGCAGTACTTC. The full variable domain, completed using reference TRBV7-8 and TRBJ2-7, is GAGVSQSPRYKVAKRGQDVALRCDPISGHVSLFWYQQALGQGPEFLTYFQNEAQLDKSGLPSDRFFAERPEGSVSTLKIQRTQQEDSAVYLCASSLHRDTSYEQYFGPGTRLTVT.

A few counts support this clonotype. The chain uses TRBV5-1 and TRBJ1-1, with D tentatively TRBD1 (5 bases). Germline V gives CDR1 SGHRS, CDR2 YFSETQ. Trimming shortened V by 3 bases and J by 0 bases, and 6 bases separated the two germline ends. This CDR3 is 13 amino acids long. CDR3 DNA: TGCGCCAGCAGCTGGACAATGAACACTGAAGCTTTCTTT. It codes for CASSWTMNTEAFF. Using reference TRBV5-1 and TRBJ1-1 for the parts outside the CDR3, the full variable domain is KAGVTQTPRYLIKTRGQQVTLSCSPISGHRSVSWYQQTPGQGLQFLFEYFSETQRNKGNFPGRFSGRQFSNSRSEMNVSTLELGDSALYLCASSWTMNTEAFFGQGTRLTVV.

The chain recombines TRBV6-1 with TRBJ2-5; a weak D match, TRBD2 (6 bases). The V and J ends lost 2 bases and 2 bases respectively, with 12 bases between them. The CDR3 totals 15 residues. CDR1 is MNHNS, CDR2 SASEGT, per germline. CDR3 region: CASSESGTPQETQYF. DNA for the CDR3: TGTGCCAGCAGTGAATCCGGGACTCCTCAAGAGACCCAGTACTTC.

V gene TRBV30 combines with J gene TRBJ2-1; possibly TRBD1 for D (6 bases). The CDR3 has 13 residues. Trimming removed 4 bases from V and 8 bases from J, with 15 bases in between. Germline V lookup: CDR1 GTSNPN, CDR2 SVGIG (reference sequence). CDR3 coding DNA: TGTGCCTGGAATGTGGGGACAACGGATGAGCAGTTCTTC. Its protein product is CAWNVGTTDEQFF.